Presented here are 23 T cell receptor beta chains from one specimen sequenced in a study of blood T cell repertoires in COVID-19. TCRdb keeps only in-frame clones here, not all; method: immunoSEQ multiplex PCR. The sample lists more than 95,000 clones, around 90% occurring once. The sequenced material came from peripheral blood. These receptors originate from a human donor in a cohort sampled during active COVID-19.

This sequence joins TRBV6-5 and TRBJ1-4, with 7 bases aligning to TRBD1. The trim removed 6 bases at V and 2 bases at J, leaving 3 bases unmatched. The CDR3 spans 14 residues. Per germline, CDR1 MNHEY and CDR2 SVGAGI. This CDR3 is CASRQGGTNEKLFF. DNA for the CDR3: TGTGCCAGCAGGCAAGGGGGCACTAATGAAAAACTGTTTTTT.

This chain uses TRBV29-1 with TRBJ2-2, with D perhaps matching TRBD1 (6 bases). Germline values: CDR1 SQVTM, CDR2 ANQGSEA. This CDR3 has 16 amino acids. Trimming took off 5 bases at V and 2 bases at J, with 18 bases between the two ends. The DNA for the CDR3 is TGCAGCGTTAGAACGATCGGGACACATAACACCGGGGAGCTGTTTTTT. It translates to CSVRTIGTHNTGELFF.

The DNA of the CDR3 is TGTGCCAGCAGCCACCCGCCAGGGTCTCCTGAAGCTTTCTTT. Amino acid sequence: CASSHPPGSPEAFF. This sequence joins TRBV13 and TRBJ1-1; tentatively, D is TRBD1 (5 bases). Between the trimmed V and J ends, which lost 5 bases and 6 bases, there was a span of 16 bases. The CDR3 runs to 14 residues. Germline V gene lookup returns CDR1 PRHDT and CDR2 FYEKMQ (reference sequence).

V is TRBV10-2 and J is TRBJ2-1; 10 bases are shared with TRBD2. This CDR3 contains 16 residues. CDR1 WSHSY and CDR2 SAAADI come from the germline V gene. Trimming cost V 5 bases and J 5 bases; bases outside gene matches: 9. This chain's CDR3 is CASSPPPSGRDNEQFF. CDR3 nucleotides: TGCGCCAGCAGTCCCCCTCCCAGCGGGAGGGACAATGAGCAGTTCTTC.

The rearrangement links TRBV10-3 to TRBJ2-1, with 8 nucleotides matching TRBD1. The CDR3 runs to 15 residues. Looked up from germline, CDR1 is ENHRY and CDR2 is SYGVKD. J gave up 6 bases and V 11 bases, and 15 bases lay outside the gene matches. CDR3 in amino acids: CAAGPEGQAANEQFF. In DNA, the CDR3 is TGTGCCGCCGGCCCGGAGGGACAGGCAGCCAATGAGCAGTTCTTC.

The chain recombines TRBV28 with TRBJ2-1; 10 bases are shared with TRBD2. The CDR3 consists of 11 residues. J lost 13 bases, V lost 7 bases, and 4 bases had no gene match. CDR1 MDHEN and CDR2 SYDVKM come from the germline V gene. CDR3 residues: CASKAGGQQFF. CDR3 nucleotide sequence: TGTGCCAGCAAAGCGGGAGGGCAACAGTTCTTC.

The chain has TRBV5-4 and TRBJ1-1; no firm D call. Trimming shortened V by 0 bases and J by 1 base, and 7 bases separated the two germline ends. The germline gives CDR1 SGHNT, CDR2 YYREEE (reference sequence). This CDR3 comprises 14 residues. The CDR3 loop is CASSLVGENTEAFF. Here the CDR3 DNA reads TGTGCCAGCAGCTTGGTTGGAGAGAACACTGAAGCTTTCTTT. Complete variable domain (other parts from reference TRBV5-4 and TRBJ1-1): ETGVTQSPTHLIKTRGQQVTLRCSSQSGHNTVSWYQQALGQGPQFIFQYYREEENGRGNFPPRFSGLQFPNYSSELNVNALELDDSALYLCASSLVGENTEAFFGQGTRLTVV.

The chain joins TRBV7-2 to TRBJ2-3; TRBD2 matches at 15 bases. CDR1 is SGHTA, CDR2 FQGNSA, per germline. Trimming at V came to 0 bases and at J to 1 base, leaving 14 bases not matched to a gene. CDR3 size: 22 residues. The CDR3: CASSLAGWGLAGGQGGTDTQYF. Here the CDR3 DNA reads TGTGCCAGCAGCTTAGCCGGCTGGGGACTAGCGGGAGGTCAGGGCGGCACAGATACGCAGTATTTT. Full variable domain (missing parts from reference TRBV7-2 and TRBJ2-3): GAGVSQSPSNKVTEKGKDVELRCDPISGHTALYWYRQSLGQGLEFLIYFQGNSAPDKSGLPSDRFSAERTGGSVSTLTIQRTQQEDSAVYLCASSLAGWGLAGGQGGTDTQYFGPGTRLTVL.

This clone has a single count. This rearrangement joins TRBV28 to TRBJ2-1; 11 bases line up with TRBD2. Trimming cost V 5 bases and J 5 bases; bases outside gene matches: 11. This CDR3 spans 17 amino acids. The germline CDR1 and CDR2 sequences are MDHEN and SYDVKM. The CDR3 loop reads CASSHKRTSGYDNEQFF. CDR3 bases: TGTGCCAGCAGTCATAAAAGGACTAGCGGGTACGACAATGAGCAGTTCTTC.

CDR3 DNA sequence: TGTGCCAGCAGTTCTAACTCTGGAAACACCATATATTTT. Its protein is CASSSNSGNTIYF. This rearrangement joins TRBV7-9 to TRBJ1-3; D gene unclear. The CDR3 totals 13 residues. Germline V gene data show CDR1 as SEHNR and CDR2 as FQNEAQ (reference sequence). The ends were cut back, 6 bases at V and 0 bases at J, with 6 bases in the middle.

This chain joins TRBV9 and TRBJ2-1; TRBD2 agrees at 9 bases. With V trimmed by 0 bases and J by 4 bases, 2 bases remained unmatched. Germline values: CDR1 SGDLS, CDR2 YYNGEE. The CDR3 has 15 residues. CDR3 bases: TGTGCCAGCAGCGTAGAGAGCGGGGGGTACAATGAGCAGTTCTTC. Translation: CASSVESGGYNEQFF.

The rearrangement links TRBV27 to TRBJ2-1; 7 bases fit TRBD2. Germline V lookup: CDR1 MNHEY, CDR2 SMNVEV (reference sequence). This CDR3 region has 15 residues. Trimming at V came to 2 bases and at J to 0 bases, leaving 1 base not matched to a gene. In DNA, the CDR3 is TGTGCCAGCAGTTTACTAGCGGTCTCCTACAATGAGCAGTTCTTC. Its translation: CASSLLAVSYNEQFF.

This chain connects TRBV7-9 to TRBJ2-1; 7 nucleotides line up with TRBD2. J was trimmed by 5 bases and V by 5 bases; bases with no gene match: 6. Per the germline V gene, CDR1 is SEHNR and CDR2 is FQNEAQ (reference sequence). This CDR3 contains 14 residues. This CDR3 is CASSTAGRNNEQFF. The CDR3 nucleotides read TGTGCCAGCAGCACCGCCGGGAGGAACAATGAGCAGTTCTTC.

The gene calls are TRBV7-9 and TRBJ2-1, with 14 bases that match TRBD2. The CDR3 loop spans 14 amino acids. Germline loops: CDR1 SEHNR, CDR2 FQNEAQ (reference sequence). Trimming at V came to 5 bases and at J to 10 bases, leaving 4 bases not matched to a gene. The CDR3 reads CASSQGLAGDEQFF. DNA of the CDR3: TGTGCCAGCAGCCAGGGACTAGCGGGAGACGAGCAGTTCTTC.

The CDR3 coding sequence is TGTGCCAGCAGCCGCGGACAGGGGGTGTCCCTTTCCTACAATGAGCAGTTCTTC. As protein: CASSRGQGVSLSYNEQFF. The chain couples TRBV5-4 to TRBJ2-1; TRBD1 matches at 10 bases. Per germline, CDR1 SGHNT and CDR2 YYREEE (reference sequence). This CDR3 region has 18 residues. The V and J ends lost 4 bases and 1 base, in that order; junction bases with no gene match: 11.

This sequence joins TRBV7-8 and TRBJ2-2; possible D gene TRBD1, 5 bases. The CDR3 extends over 14 amino acids. Trimming removed 2 bases at V and 5 bases at J, with 9 bases between. CDR1 and CDR2 from the germline V gene are SGHVS and FQNEAQ. CDR3 amino acids: CASSLQGFTGELFF. For the CDR3, the DNA is TGTGCCAGCAGCTTACAGGGTTTTACCGGGGAGCTGTTTTTT.

DNA of the CDR3: TGCGCCAGCAGCCAAGAGCTCGCGGGGGACCAAGAGACCCAGTACTTC. Translated: CASSQELAGDQETQYF. V gene TRBV4-3 combines with J gene TRBJ2-5; 7 bases fit TRBD2. The germline gives CDR1 LGHNA, CDR2 YSLEER. J was trimmed by 0 bases and V by 0 bases; bases with no gene match: 4. The CDR3 covers 16 residues.

The rearrangement joins TRBV19 to TRBJ1-5, with TRBD1 identical over 9 bases. V trimming: 6 bases; J trimming: 10 bases; junction bases outside the gene matches: 10. Germline CDR1 is LNHDA and CDR2 is SQIVND (reference sequence). CDR3 length equals 14 residues. The CDR3 DNA reads as TGTGCCAGTAGCCCAACAGGGGGCGGAGGCCCCCAGCATTTT. It yields the protein CASSPTGGGGPQHF.

For this clone: Other nucleotide sequences from this sample produce the same CDR3. The CDR3 nucleotides are TGTGCCAGCAGCGTAGGTTCCATCACAGATACGCAGTATTTT. Translated: CASSVGSITDTQYF. The chain carries TRBV9 and TRBJ2-3; D is undetermined. Trimming pared 0 bases from V and 2 bases from J, leaving 7 bases between. Germline loops: CDR1 SGDLS, CDR2 YYNGEE. The CDR3 has 14 amino acids.

The chain is built from TRBV19 and TRBJ1-2; no clear D. Germline CDR1 and CDR2: LNHDA and SQIVND (reference sequence). The CDR3 consists of 15 residues. V was cut by 3 bases and J by 6 bases, with 17 bases left in between. The CDR3, as DNA: TGTGCCAGTAGTATGGGTACGGTGCTAGGCGATGGCTACACCTTC. Protein: CASSMGTVLGDGYTF.

Of note for this clone: The junction shows a germline mismatch at one end, possibly a read error. DNA of the CDR3: TGTGCCAGCAGCCGGGGACTAGCCTACGGGCAGTACTTC. Residues: CASSRGLAYGQYF. V gene TRBV6-5 combines with J gene TRBJ2-7; TRBD2 aligns across 9 bases. The CDR3 is 13 amino acids. Germline V gives CDR1 MNHEY, CDR2 SVGAGI.

The chain uses TRBV11-2 and TRBJ2-5; the match to TRBD1 covers 9 bases. Germline V gene sequence: CDR1 SGHAT, CDR2 FQNNGV. V shed 5 bases and J 2 bases; nucleotides not matched to a gene: 6. The CDR3 consists of 15 residues. The CDR3 here is CASSRPGTGQETQYF. DNA for the CDR3: TGTGCCAGCAGCCGACCCGGGACAGGGCAAGAGACCCAGTACTTC.

The V gene is TRBV12-5, the J gene TRBJ2-3; D is uncertain. This CDR3 region has 17 residues. CDR1 and CDR2 (germline): LGHNT, FRNRAP. The V gene lost 3 bases and the J gene lost 1 base, with 17 bases spanning the gap. The CDR3 is CASGFHPIKDRTDTQYF. CDR3 sequence (DNA): TGTGCTAGTGGTTTCCACCCTATCAAAGATCGCACAGATACGCAGTATTTT.